A selection of T cell receptor beta chains follows, all from one sample in a study of tumor-infiltrating lymphocytes in primary liver carcinoma. MiXCR was run by TCRdb on the multiplex PCR reads, yielding one entry per CDR3 protein. The data hold about 330,000 distinct CDR3 sequences, with less than 75% observed a single time. Sequencing was performed on peripheral blood. The receptor set was obtained from a middle-aged man with primary liver carcinoma and hepatitis B virus infection. Both conserved end residues are trimmed from each CDR3. The D gene is left open where the match is weak.

TRBV6-5	NA	14	ASSYGGIQSGNTIY
TRBV5-4	TRBD1	15	ASSRAGGFLRTDTQY
TRBV15	NA	12	ATSRDTRSETQY
TRBV6-1	TRBD2	16	ASSEKILAGVDRNDQI
TRBV6-2/TRBV6-3	TRBD1	12	ASNPTGGRIEQY
TRBV18	NA	10	ASSPSWETQY
TRBV6-6	TRBD1	14	ASSGSGTASNQPQH
TRBV11-2	NA	11	ASSRGIEETQY
TRBV11-2	NA	13	ASGFRWGAHNERF
TRBV5-1	NA	11	ASSLNGKETQY
TRBV11-2	TRBD2	12	ASSGLAAYKEQY
TRBV28	TRBD2	16	ARKPGLAGAQSSYEQY
TRBV6-6	NA	15	ASSQGGMSSYNSPLH
TRBV4-2	TRBD2	12	ASSQTLAGNEQI
TRBV12-3/TRBV12-4	TRBD1	12	ARNGQAMSTEAF
TRBV11-2	NA	13	ASSGDRTRNNEQS
TRBV30	TRBD2	13	AWRSGLADYNEQF
TRBV5-6	TRBD2	13	ASSLLAGAGDTQY
TRBV4-2	NA	14	ASSQDRGLAKNIQY
TRBV6-6	NA	13	ASSYSRRSSYEQC
TRBV11-2	NA	14	ASSSFRDGAREKLL
TRBV11-2	NA	12	ASSLCRQSYEQY